The rows below give T cell receptor beta chains drawn from one sample of a study of spatial heterogeneity in lung cancer. TCRdb reprocessed the 5' RACE reads with MiXCR, giving one entry per CDR3 protein. The data hold roughly 26,000 distinct CDR3 sequences, with about 6% observed a single time. The source material was PBMCs, sampled at follow-up. These receptors were collected from a male donor with early-stage non-small cell lung cancer. Both conserved end residues are part of each CDR3. The D gene is left open where the match is weak. Size is omitted from some rows. Given values are once, few, many or a class for expanded clones.

d_call,j_call,clone_size,v_call,cdr3_nt,cdr3_aa
-,TRBJ1-2,many,TRBV2,TGTGCCAGCAGTGAATTGGACCGGTATGGCTACACCTTC,CASSELDRYGYTF
TRBD1,TRBJ2-2,-,TRBV7-2,TGTGCCAGCACCAACCGGGACAGGGTCACCGGGGAGCTGTTTTTT,CASTNRDRVTGELFF
-,TRBJ1-5,many,TRBV6-6,TGTGCCAGCAGTTCCCAGAAACAGGGAGCCCAGCCCCAGCATTTT,CASSSQKQGAQPQHF
-,TRBJ2-1,many,TRBV11-1,TGTGCCAGCAGCTTAGGCCAGTCAAATGAGCAGTTCTTC,CASSLGQSNEQFF
-,TRBJ1-1,many,TRBV10-3,TGTGCCATCACACGGGGACTGAACACTGAAGCTTTCTTT,CAITRGLNTEAFF
-,TRBJ2-5,-,TRBV4-3,TGCGCCAGCAGCAGGGGGGGGCAAGAGACCCAGTACTTC,CASSRGGQETQYF
-,TRBJ2-7,many,TRBV7-2,TGTGCCAGCAGCTTAGCCCGGGGGGGACAGGGCCACGAGCAGTACTTC,CASSLARGGQGHEQYF
TRBD2,TRBJ2-3,many,TRBV20-1,TGCAGTGCTAGAGATGGGCTAGCGGGAGCAGATACGCAGTATTTT,CSARDGLAGADTQYF
TRBD2,TRBJ2-7,once,TRBV20-1,TGCAGTGCTAGAGCTGGGCGCGGGGGGGCCCACCCTCGGGAGCAGTACTTC,CSARAGRGGAHPREQYF
-,TRBJ2-6,many,TRBV27,TGTGCCAGCAGTTTGGACCCAAGAAGACAGACTGGGGCCAACGTCCTGACTTTC,CASSLDPRRQTGANVLTF
-,TRBJ2-3,many,TRBV19,TGTGCCAGTAGTATACAACAGGCAGATACGCAGTATTTT,CASSIQQADTQYF
-,TRBJ2-1,many,TRBV7-9,TGTGCCAGCAGCTTTGGGACCTCCGACCCCCGTCAGTTCTTC,CASSFGTSDPRQFF
-,TRBJ1-2,many,TRBV3-1,TGTGCCAGCAGCCAAGGAGCCCCGAGGAACTATGGCTACACCTTC,CASSQGAPRNYGYTF
-,TRBJ1-5,-,TRBV11-2,TGTGCCAGCAGCTCCGTCAGGGGTAGTCAGCCCCAGCATTTT,CASSSVRGSQPQHF
-,TRBJ1-5,many,TRBV6-2/TRBV6-3,TGTGCCAGCAGTTACGTACAGCTTTACCAGCCCCAGCATTTT,CASSYVQLYQPQHF
-,TRBJ1-1,medium-sized,TRBV29-1,TGCAGCGTTGCAGAACGACAGGTTGAAGCTTTCTTT,CSVAERQVEAFF
TRBD1,TRBJ1-5,-,TRBV27,TGTGCCAGCAGTTTATCGTTTGGGACAGGGGATAATCAGCCCCAGCATTTT,CASSLSFGTGDNQPQHF
TRBD1,TRBJ1-5,many,TRBV12-3/TRBV12-4,TGTGCCAGCAGTTCGGGACAGGGCTATCAGCCCCAGCATTTT,CASSSGQGYQPQHF
-,TRBJ2-7,many,TRBV20-1,TGCAGTGCACGAGGGGGGGCACCTAATTACGAGCAGTACTTC,CSARGGAPNYEQYF
-,TRBJ1-5,few,TRBV12-3/TRBV12-4,TGTGCCAGCAGTTTGAGGAGCCTCCTCGATCAGCCCCAGCATTTT,CASSLRSLLDQPQHF
-,TRBJ1-2,many,TRBV27,TGTGCCAGCAGTTTGGCAGGCCAAAACTATGGCTACACCTTC,CASSLAGQNYGYTF
TRBD2,TRBJ2-3,many,TRBV7-9,TGTGCCAGCAGCTTAGGAGGACTAGCGACCACAGATACGCAGTATTTT,CASSLGGLATTDTQYF
-,TRBJ2-1,many,TRBV21-1,TGTGCCAGCAGAGACAGGGGCGGGTCCTATGAGCAGTTCTTC,CASRDRGGSYEQFF
TRBD1,TRBJ1-5,-,TRBV30,TGTGCCTGGAGTGGACAGGGGGAACAGCCCCAGCATTTT,CAWSGQGEQPQHF
TRBD1,TRBJ1-2,many,TRBV7-6,TGTGCCAGCAGCATATTACAGGGGTGGCGATATGGCTACACCTTC,CASSILQGWRYGYTF
-,TRBJ2-5,-,TRBV3-1,TGTGCCAGCAGCCGTCAGGGGAGAAACCAAGAGACCCAGTACTTC,CASSRQGRNQETQYF
TRBD1,TRBJ1-1,many,TRBV9,TGTGCCAGCCTCGGGGACAGTCACACTGAAGCTTTCTTT,CASLGDSHTEAFF
-,TRBJ2-5,many,TRBV6-2/TRBV6-3,TGTGCCAGCAGTTACGAAGGGATGGGGACTCCCCAAGAGACCCAGTACTTC,CASSYEGMGTPQETQYF
-,TRBJ1-1,-,TRBV12-3/TRBV12-4,TGTGCCAGCAGCCGACAGAGGGACACTGAAGCTTTCTTT,CASSRQRDTEAFF
-,TRBJ2-1,many,TRBV12-3/TRBV12-4,TGTGCCAGCAGCGAGCTAGCCGGGGGCTACAATGAGCAGTTCTTC,CASSELAGGYNEQFF
-,TRBJ1-5,-,TRBV6-6,TGTGCCAGCAGTTACAGAGTAAATCAGCCCCAGCATTTT,CASSYRVNQPQHF
-,TRBJ2-7,many,TRBV12-3/TRBV12-4,TGTGCCAGCAGTTTGCGTAGCAGTTCCTACGAGCAGTACTTC,CASSLRSSSYEQYF
-,TRBJ1-1,many,TRBV7-9,TGTGCCAGCAGCTTAAAGGGCAGTAACACTGAAGCTTTCTTT,CASSLKGSNTEAFF
TRBD1,TRBJ1-1,many,TRBV5-1,TGCGCCAGCAGCTCAAGACAGGGGAACACTGAAGCTTTCTTT,CASSSRQGNTEAFF
-,TRBJ1-1,-,TRBV6-4,TGTGCCAGCAGTGAAACTATAGAAGACGAAGCTTTCTTT,CASSETIEDEAFF
TRBD2,TRBJ2-3,many,TRBV24-1,TGTGCCTCAGCGGGAGTAGTCGATACGCAGTATTTT,CASAGVVDTQYF
-,TRBJ2-1,many,TRBV7-9,TGTGCCAGCAGCGACGATGGCGGGAATGATGAGCAGTTCTTC,CASSDDGGNDEQFF
-,TRBJ1-4,many,TRBV6-5,TGTGCCAGCAGTTACTCGATGTCCCAGGGAACGGAAAAACTGTTTTTT,CASSYSMSQGTEKLFF
TRBD1,TRBJ2-1,-,TRBV29-1,TGCAGCGTTGGGGGGACAGGCTACAATGAGCAGTTCTTC,CSVGGTGYNEQFF
TRBD1,TRBJ2-2,many,TRBV6-1,TGTGCCAGCAGTACCGCCGGGACAGGGTCCGGGGAGCTGTTTTTT,CASSTAGTGSGELFF
-,TRBJ2-7,many,TRBV6-6,TGTGCCAGCAGTTCACACACGGGGCAGTACTACGAGCAGTACTTC,CASSSHTGQYYEQYF
-,TRBJ2-1,many,TRBV6-5,TGTGCCAGCAGTTACTCGAGGTGGGGGACGGACAATGAGCAGTTCTTC,CASSYSRWGTDNEQFF
-,TRBJ1-2,many,TRBV19,TGTGCCAGTAATTTCTTCGGCACCTCCTATGGCTACACCTTC,CASNFFGTSYGYTF
-,TRBJ1-2,many,TRBV2,TGTGCCAGCAGCCTCGAGGCTAACTATGGCTACACCTTC,CASSLEANYGYTF
-,TRBJ2-1,many,TRBV29-1,TGCAGCGCTGACAGAAACAATGAGCAGTTCTTC,CSADRNNEQFF
-,TRBJ2-2,few,TRBV12-3/TRBV12-4,TGTGCCAGCAGCTATACAGGGTCAGAGGCCGGGGAGCTGTTTTTT,CASSYTGSEAGELFF